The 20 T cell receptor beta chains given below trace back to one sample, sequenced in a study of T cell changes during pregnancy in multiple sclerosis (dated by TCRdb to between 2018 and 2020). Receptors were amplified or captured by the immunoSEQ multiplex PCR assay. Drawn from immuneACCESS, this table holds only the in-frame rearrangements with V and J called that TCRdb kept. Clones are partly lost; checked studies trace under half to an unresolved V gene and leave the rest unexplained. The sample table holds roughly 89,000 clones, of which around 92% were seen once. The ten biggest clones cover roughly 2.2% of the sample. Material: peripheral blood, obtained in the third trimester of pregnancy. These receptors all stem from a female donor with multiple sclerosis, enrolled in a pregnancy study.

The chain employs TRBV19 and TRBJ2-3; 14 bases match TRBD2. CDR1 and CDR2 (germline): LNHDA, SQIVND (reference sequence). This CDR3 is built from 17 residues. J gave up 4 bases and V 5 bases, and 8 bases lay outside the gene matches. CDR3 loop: CASSLGLAGGRADTQYF. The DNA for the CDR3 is TGTGCCAGTAGTCTTGGACTAGCGGGAGGCCGTGCAGATACGCAGTATTTT.

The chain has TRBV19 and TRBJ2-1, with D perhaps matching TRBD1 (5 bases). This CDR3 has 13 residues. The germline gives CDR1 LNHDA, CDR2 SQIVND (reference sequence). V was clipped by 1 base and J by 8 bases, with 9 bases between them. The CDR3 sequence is CASSIGAGYEQFF. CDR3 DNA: TGTGCCAGTAGTATAGGGGCAGGGTATGAGCAGTTCTTC.

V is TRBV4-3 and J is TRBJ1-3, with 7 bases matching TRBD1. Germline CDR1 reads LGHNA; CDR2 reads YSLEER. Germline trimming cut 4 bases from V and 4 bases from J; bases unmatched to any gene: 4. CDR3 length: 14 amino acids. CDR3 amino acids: CASSPTGLGNTIYF. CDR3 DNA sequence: TGCGCCAGCAGCCCGACAGGGCTCGGAAACACCATATATTTT.

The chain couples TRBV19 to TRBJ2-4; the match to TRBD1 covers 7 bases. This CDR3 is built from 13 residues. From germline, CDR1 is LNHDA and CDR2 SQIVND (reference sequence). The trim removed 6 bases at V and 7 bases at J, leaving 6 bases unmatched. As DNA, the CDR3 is TGTGCCAGTAGCAGGGGGAACCGGAACATTCAGTACTTC. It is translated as CASSRGNRNIQYF.

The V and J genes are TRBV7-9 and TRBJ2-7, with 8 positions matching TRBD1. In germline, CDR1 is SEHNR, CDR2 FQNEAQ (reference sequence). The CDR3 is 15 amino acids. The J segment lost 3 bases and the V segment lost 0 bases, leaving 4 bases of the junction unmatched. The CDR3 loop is CASSLADRADYEQYF. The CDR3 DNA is TGTGCCAGCAGCTTAGCGGACAGGGCAGACTACGAGCAGTACTTC.

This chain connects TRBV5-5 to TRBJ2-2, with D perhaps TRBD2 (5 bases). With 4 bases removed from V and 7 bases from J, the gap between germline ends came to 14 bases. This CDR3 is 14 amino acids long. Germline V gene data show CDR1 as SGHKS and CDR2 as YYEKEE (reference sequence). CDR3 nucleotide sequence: TGTGCCAGCAGCCCGGAGGTTACGGGCGGGGAGCTGTTTTTT. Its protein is CASSPEVTGGELFF.

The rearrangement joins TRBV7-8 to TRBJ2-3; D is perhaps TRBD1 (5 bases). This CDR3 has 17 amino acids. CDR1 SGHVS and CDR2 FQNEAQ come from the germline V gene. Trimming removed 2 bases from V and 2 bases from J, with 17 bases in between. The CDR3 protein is CASSLPQGSAYTDTQYF. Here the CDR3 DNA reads TGTGCCAGCAGCTTACCCCAGGGAAGCGCGTACACAGATACGCAGTATTTT.

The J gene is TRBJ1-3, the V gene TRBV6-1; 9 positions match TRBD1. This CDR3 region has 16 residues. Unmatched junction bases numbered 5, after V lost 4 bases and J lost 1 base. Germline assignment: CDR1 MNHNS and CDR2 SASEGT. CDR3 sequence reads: CASSAVTGGSGNTIYF. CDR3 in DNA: TGTGCCAGCAGTGCAGTGACAGGGGGGTCTGGAAACACCATATATTTT.

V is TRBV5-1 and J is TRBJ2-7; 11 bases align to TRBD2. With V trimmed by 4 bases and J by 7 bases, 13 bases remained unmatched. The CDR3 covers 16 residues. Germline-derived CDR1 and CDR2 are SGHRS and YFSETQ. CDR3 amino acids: CASSLLTSGSPGEQYF. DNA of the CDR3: TGCGCCAGCAGCCTTCTAACTAGCGGGAGTCCCGGGGAGCAGTACTTC.

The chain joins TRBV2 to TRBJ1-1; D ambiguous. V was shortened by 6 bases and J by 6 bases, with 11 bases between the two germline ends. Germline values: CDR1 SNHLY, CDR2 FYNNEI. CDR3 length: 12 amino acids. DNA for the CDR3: TGTGCCAGCAGCCCGTATACGGCTGAAGCTTTCTTT. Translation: CASSPYTAEAFF.

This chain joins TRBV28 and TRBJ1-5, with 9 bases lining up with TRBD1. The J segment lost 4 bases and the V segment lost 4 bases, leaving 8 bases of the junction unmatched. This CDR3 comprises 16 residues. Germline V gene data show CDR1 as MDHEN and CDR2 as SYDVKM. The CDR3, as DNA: TGTGCCAGCAGTTCAGGGGGGGGACAGGGAAATCAGCCCCAGCATTTT. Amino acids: CASSSGGGQGNQPQHF.

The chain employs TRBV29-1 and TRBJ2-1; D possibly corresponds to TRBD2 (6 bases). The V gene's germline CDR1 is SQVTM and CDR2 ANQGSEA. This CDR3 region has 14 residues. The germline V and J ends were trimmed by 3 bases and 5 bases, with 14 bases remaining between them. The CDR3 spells CSVDRLVRHNEQFF. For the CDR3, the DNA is TGCAGCGTTGATCGACTAGTTCGGCACAATGAGCAGTTCTTC.

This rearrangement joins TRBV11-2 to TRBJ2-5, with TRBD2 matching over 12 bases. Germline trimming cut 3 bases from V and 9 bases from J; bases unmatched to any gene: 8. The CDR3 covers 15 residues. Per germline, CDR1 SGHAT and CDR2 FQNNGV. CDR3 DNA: TGTGCCAGCAGCTTGAGGACTAGCGGGATGGAAGCCCAGTACTTC. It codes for CASSLRTSGMEAQYF.

The CDR3 loop is CASITRQGWYTEAFF. The CDR3 DNA reads TGTGCCAGTATCACAAGACAGGGCTGGTACACTGAAGCTTTCTTT. The genes are TRBV19 and TRBJ1-1; 7 nucleotides agree with TRBD1. The ends lost 7 bases at V and 3 bases at J; junction bases unmatched: 11. Germline-derived CDR1 and CDR2 are LNHDA and SQIVND (reference sequence). The CDR3 sequence is 15 residues long.

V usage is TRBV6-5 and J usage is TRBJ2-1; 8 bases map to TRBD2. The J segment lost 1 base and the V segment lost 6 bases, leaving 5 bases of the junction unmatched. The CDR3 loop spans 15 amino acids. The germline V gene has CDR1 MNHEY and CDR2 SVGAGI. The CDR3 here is CASSFGLASYNEQFF. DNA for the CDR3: TGTGCCAGCAGCTTCGGACTAGCTTCCTACAATGAGCAGTTCTTC.

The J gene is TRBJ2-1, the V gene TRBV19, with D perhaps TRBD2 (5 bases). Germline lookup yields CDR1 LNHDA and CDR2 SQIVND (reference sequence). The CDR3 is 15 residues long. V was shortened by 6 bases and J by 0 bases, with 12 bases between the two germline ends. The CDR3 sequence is CASRPGGTSYNEQFF. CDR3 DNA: TGTGCCAGTAGACCCGGAGGAACCTCCTACAATGAGCAGTTCTTC.

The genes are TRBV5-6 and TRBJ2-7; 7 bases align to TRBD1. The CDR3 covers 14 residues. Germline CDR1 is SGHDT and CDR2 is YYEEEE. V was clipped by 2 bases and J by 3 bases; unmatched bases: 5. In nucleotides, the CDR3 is TGTGCCAGCAGCTTCTGGGACAGCAGCTACGAGCAGTACTTC. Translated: CASSFWDSSYEQYF.

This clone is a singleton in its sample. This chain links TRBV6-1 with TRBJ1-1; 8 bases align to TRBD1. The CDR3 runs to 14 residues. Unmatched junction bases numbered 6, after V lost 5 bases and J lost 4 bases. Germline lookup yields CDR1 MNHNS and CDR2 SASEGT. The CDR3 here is CASSTQGGVTEAFF. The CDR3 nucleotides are TGTGCCAGCAGTACACAGGGGGGAGTCACTGAAGCTTTCTTT.

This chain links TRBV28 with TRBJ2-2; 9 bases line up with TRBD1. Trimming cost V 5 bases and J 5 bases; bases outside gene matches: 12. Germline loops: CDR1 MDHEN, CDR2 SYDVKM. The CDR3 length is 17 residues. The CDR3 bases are TGTGCCAGCAGTCCCCGGAGGACAGGGGCATTGACCGGGGAGCTGTTTTTT. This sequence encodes CASSPRRTGALTGELFF.

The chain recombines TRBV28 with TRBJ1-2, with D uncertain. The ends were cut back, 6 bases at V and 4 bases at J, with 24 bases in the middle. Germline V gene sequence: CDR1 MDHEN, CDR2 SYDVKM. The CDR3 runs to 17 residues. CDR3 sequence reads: CASSPPGIGSSPYGYTF. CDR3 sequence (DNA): TGTGCCAGCAGCCCGCCCGGGATAGGGTCCTCCCCCTATGGCTACACCTTC.